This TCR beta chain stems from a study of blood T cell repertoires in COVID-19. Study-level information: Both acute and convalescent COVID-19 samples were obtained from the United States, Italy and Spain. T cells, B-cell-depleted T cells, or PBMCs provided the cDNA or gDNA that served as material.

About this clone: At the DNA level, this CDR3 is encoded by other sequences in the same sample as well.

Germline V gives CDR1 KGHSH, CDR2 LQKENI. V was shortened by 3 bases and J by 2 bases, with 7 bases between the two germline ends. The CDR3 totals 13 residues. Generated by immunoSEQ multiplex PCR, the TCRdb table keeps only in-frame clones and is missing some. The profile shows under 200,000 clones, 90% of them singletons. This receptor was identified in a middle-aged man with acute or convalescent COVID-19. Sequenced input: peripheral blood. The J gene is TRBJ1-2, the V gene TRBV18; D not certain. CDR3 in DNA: TGTGCCAGCTCACCGGCGGGGAACTATGGCTACACCTTC. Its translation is CASSPAGNYGYTF.